The 14 T cell receptor beta chains listed next were all sequenced from one sample in a study of T cells after yellow fever vaccination. TCRdb called the 5' RACE reads again in MiXCR, with one record for every CDR3 protein. The sample lists 230,000 or so distinct CDR3 sequences; around 6.7% were seen once. The source material was CD4+ T cells sorted from PBMCs, sampled on the day of the yellow fever booster vaccination. The receptors were sampled from a young man who received the YFV17D yellow fever vaccine.

This clonotype came up a few times. CDR3 in amino acids: CSAISGSSYEQYF. CDR3 DNA: TGCAGTGCTATTAGCGGGAGCTCCTACGAGCAGTACTTC. This rearrangement joins TRBV20-1 to TRBJ2-7, with 9 bases lining up with TRBD2. The CDR3 consists of 13 residues. The V gene end was trimmed by 4 bases and the J gene end by 0 bases; junction bases not matched to a gene: 1. In germline, CDR1 is DFQATT, CDR2 SNEGSKA (reference sequence).

This clonotype came up a few times. The chain is built from TRBV6-5 and TRBJ1-6; 10 nucleotides line up with TRBD1. The CDR3 is made up of 14 amino acids. V was pared by 0 bases and J by 12 bases, with 2 bases of the junction left unmatched. The germline V gene encodes CDR1 MNHEY and CDR2 SVGAGI. CDR3 sequence: CASSYSTGGQPLHF. The CDR3 DNA follows: TGTGCCAGCAGTTACTCGACAGGGGGCCAACCCCTCCACTTT.

V and J are TRBV20-1 and TRBJ2-1, with 11 bases aligning to TRBD2. Germline V gene data show CDR1 as DFQATT and CDR2 as SNEGSKA (reference sequence). Trimming took 6 bases from V and 3 from J; bases not matched to a gene: 10. The length of the CDR3 is 16 residues. DNA for the CDR3: TGCAGTGCGCGATCGGCTAGCGGGAGGAACTACAATGAGCAGTTCTTC. Protein product: CSARSASGRNYNEQFF.

This clonotype was counted between two and nine times. The chain links TRBV7-2 to TRBJ1-6; possible D gene TRBD1, 6 bases. Germline V gene data show CDR1 as SGHTA and CDR2 as FQGNSA. The CDR3 spans 16 residues. V was shortened by 5 bases and J by 6 bases, with 17 bases between the two germline ends. This chain's CDR3 is CASSNPTGYGNSPLHF. Written as DNA, the CDR3 is TGTGCCAGCAGCAACCCGACAGGTTATGGTAATTCACCCCTCCACTTT.

This clonotype came up many times. This chain connects TRBV27 to TRBJ2-5, with D unresolved. The CDR3 covers 13 residues. The V gene lost 5 bases and the J gene lost 1 base, with 8 bases spanning the gap. CDR1 and CDR2 (germline): MNHEY, SMNVEV (reference sequence). The DNA of the CDR3 is TGTGCCAGCAGTACGTACACCCAAGAGACCCAGTACTTC. As protein: CASSTYTQETQYF.

The rearrangement joins TRBV4-3 to TRBJ2-7; D is unclear. The V gene's germline CDR1 is LGHNA and CDR2 YSLEER. The V end lost 0 bases, the J end lost 5 bases, and 14 bases lay between the germline ends. This CDR3 spans 15 amino acids. CDR3 sequence: CASSQDLIPGNEQYF. The CDR3 nucleotides read TGCGCCAGCAGCCAAGATCTGATCCCTGGGAACGAGCAGTACTTC.

This clonotype turned up a few times. V gene TRBV20-1 combines with J gene TRBJ2-2, with 11 bases matching TRBD2. This CDR3 is 17 amino acids long. Germline assignment: CDR1 DFQATT and CDR2 SNEGSKA (reference sequence). The V gene end was trimmed by 5 bases and the J gene end by 1 base; junction bases not matched to a gene: 9. The CDR3 coding sequence is TGCAGTGCTCGTCCTGTACTAGCGGGAGAGAACACCGGGGAGCTGTTTTTT. Its protein is CSARPVLAGENTGELFF.

At least ten counts were recorded for this clonotype. V is TRBV20-1 and J is TRBJ2-1, with 9 bases that match TRBD2. Germline CDR1 DFQATT, CDR2 SNEGSKA (reference sequence). V lost 8 bases, J lost 10 bases, and 15 bases stayed unmatched. The CDR3 has 14 amino acids. The CDR3 sequence: CSIRGVSGSWEQFF. CDR3 nucleotides: TGCAGTATCAGGGGGGTTAGCGGGAGCTGGGAGCAGTTCTTC.

V is TRBV7-8 and J is TRBJ2-4, with no clear D. CDR3 length: 14 amino acids. V was shortened by 8 bases and J by 5 bases, with 16 bases between the two germline ends. Germline-derived CDR1 and CDR2 are SGHVS and FQNEAQ. CDR3 amino acids: CASAQRRNENIQYF. As DNA, the CDR3 is TGTGCCAGCGCCCAAAGGCGAAATGAAAACATTCAGTACTTC.

The sample holds a few counts of this clonotype. The chain carries TRBV3-1 and TRBJ1-1; a weak D match, TRBD1 (5 bases). The CDR3 is 14 amino acids. The V end lost 2 bases, the J end lost 5 bases, and 12 bases lay between the germline ends. Per germline, CDR1 LGHDT and CDR2 YNNKEL (reference sequence). DNA for the CDR3: TGTGCCAGCAGCCAACCAGGGACCGGGACTGAAGCTTTCTTT. Translation gives CASSQPGTGTEAFF.

This clonotype was observed a handful of times. The genes are TRBV18 and TRBJ1-1, with D hard to call. The CDR3 spans 14 residues. From germline, CDR1 is KGHSH and CDR2 LQKENI. Trimming took off 6 bases at V and 0 bases at J, with 11 bases between the two ends. The CDR3 is CASSPGRVNTEAFF. The CDR3, as DNA: TGTGCCAGCTCTCCGGGGAGGGTGAACACTGAAGCTTTCTTT.

This clonotype was counted many times. The V and J genes are TRBV7-8 and TRBJ2-2, with 8 bases identical to TRBD2. Germline loops: CDR1 SGHVS, CDR2 FQNEAQ. The CDR3 has 17 residues. J lost 5 bases, V lost 5 bases, and 13 bases had no gene match. CDR3 sequence (DNA): TGTGCCAGCAGCCTTATACTCCAGCGGGAGCGGACCGGGGAGCTGTTTTTT. This translates into CASSLILQRERTGELFF.

A few counts support this clonotype. The gene calls are TRBV18 and TRBJ2-5; a weak D match, TRBD1 (6 bases). The ends were cut back, 2 bases at V and 2 bases at J, with 18 bases in the middle. From germline, CDR1 is KGHSH and CDR2 LQKENI. The CDR3 is 17 amino acids. The DNA for the CDR3 is TGTGCCAGCTCACCAAGCCAACAGGGTCTTTATCAAGAGACCCAGTACTTC. This codes for CASSPSQQGLYQETQYF.

This clonotype was detected once. A much larger clone sits a single nucleotide away, making a read error possible. The chain has TRBV5-1 and TRBJ2-1; D gene unclear. Per germline, CDR1 SGHRS and CDR2 YFSETQ. The CDR3 contains 14 residues. V was trimmed by 4 bases and J by 4 bases, leaving 12 bases between them. CDR3 loop: CASSESDWYNEQFF. DNA for the CDR3: TGCGCCAGCAGCGAATCCGACTGGTACAATGAGCAGTTCTTC. Supplemented by reference TRBV5-1 and TRBJ2-1, the full variable domain reads KAGVTQTPRYLIKTRGQQVTLSCSPISGHRSVSWYQQTPGQGLQFLFEYFSETQRNKGNFPGRFSGRQFSNSRSEMNVSTLELGDSALYLCASSESDWYNEQFFGPGTRLTVL.